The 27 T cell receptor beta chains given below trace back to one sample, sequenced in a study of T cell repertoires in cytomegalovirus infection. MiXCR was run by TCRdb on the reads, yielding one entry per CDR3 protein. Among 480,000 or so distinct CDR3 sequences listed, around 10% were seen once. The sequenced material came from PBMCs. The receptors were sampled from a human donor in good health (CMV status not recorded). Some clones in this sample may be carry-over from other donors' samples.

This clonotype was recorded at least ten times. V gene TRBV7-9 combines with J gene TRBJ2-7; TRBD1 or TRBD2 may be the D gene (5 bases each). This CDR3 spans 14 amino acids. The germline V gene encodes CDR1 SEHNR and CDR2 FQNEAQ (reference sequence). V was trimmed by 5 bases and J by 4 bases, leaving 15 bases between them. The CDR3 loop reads CASSPTRGSYEQYF. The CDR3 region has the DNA TGTGCCAGCAGCCCCACGAGGGGCTCGTACGAGCAGTACTTC.

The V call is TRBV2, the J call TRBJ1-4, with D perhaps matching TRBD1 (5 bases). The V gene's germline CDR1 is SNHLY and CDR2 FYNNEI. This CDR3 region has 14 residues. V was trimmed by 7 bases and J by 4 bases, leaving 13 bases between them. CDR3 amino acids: CASKADSFNEKLFF. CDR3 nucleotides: TGTGCCAGCAAGGCCGACAGTTTTAATGAAAAACTGTTTTTT.

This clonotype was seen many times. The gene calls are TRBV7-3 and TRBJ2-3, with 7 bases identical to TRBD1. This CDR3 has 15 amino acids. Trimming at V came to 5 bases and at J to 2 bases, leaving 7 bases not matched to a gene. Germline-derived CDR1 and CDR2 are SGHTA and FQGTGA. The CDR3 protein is CASSRGRGPTDTQYF. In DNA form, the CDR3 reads TGTGCCAGCAGCAGGGGGCGCGGCCCCACAGATACGCAGTATTTT. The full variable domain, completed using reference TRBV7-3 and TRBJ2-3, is GAGVSQTPSNKVTEKGKYVELRCDPISGHTALYWYRQSLGQGPEFLIYFQGTGAADDSGLPNDRFFAVRPEGSVSTLKIQRTERGDSAVYLCASSRGRGPTDTQYFGPGTRLTVL.

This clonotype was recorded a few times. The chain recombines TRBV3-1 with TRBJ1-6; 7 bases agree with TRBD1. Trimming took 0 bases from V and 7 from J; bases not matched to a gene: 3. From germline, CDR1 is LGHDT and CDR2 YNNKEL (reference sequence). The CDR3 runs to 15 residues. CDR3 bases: TGTGCCAGCAGCCAAGAAGGGACAGCGAATTCACCCCTCCACTTT. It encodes CASSQEGTANSPLHF. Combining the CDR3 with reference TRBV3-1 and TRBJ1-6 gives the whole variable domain DTAVSQTPKYLVTQMGNDKSIKCEQNLGHDTMYWYKQDSKKFLKIMFSYNNKELIINETVPNRFSPKSPDKAHLNLHINSLELGDSAVYFCASSQEGTANSPLHFGNGTRLTVT.

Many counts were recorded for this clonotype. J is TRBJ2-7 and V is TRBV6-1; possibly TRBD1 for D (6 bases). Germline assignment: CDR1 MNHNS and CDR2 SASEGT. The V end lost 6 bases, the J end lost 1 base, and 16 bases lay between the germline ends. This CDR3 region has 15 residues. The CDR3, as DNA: TGTGCCAGCAGACCGGGACAACTAAATTCCTACGAGCAGTACTTC. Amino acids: CASRPGQLNSYEQYF.

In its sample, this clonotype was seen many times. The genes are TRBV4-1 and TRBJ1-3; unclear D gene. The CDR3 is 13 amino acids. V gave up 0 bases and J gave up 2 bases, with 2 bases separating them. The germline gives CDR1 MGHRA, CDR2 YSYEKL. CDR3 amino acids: CASSQDTGNTIYF. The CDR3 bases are TGCGCCAGCAGCCAAGACACTGGAAACACCATATATTTT.

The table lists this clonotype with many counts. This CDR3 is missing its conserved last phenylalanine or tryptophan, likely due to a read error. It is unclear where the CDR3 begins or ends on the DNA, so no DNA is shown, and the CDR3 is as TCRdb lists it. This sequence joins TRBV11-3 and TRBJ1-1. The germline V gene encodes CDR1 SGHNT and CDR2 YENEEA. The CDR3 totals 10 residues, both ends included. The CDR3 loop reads CASSGVRASL.

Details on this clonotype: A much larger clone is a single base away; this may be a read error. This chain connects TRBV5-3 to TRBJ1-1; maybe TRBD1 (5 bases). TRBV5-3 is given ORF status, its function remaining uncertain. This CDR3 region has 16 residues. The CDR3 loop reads CASSLSRGGPNTEAFF. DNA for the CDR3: TGTGCCAGCAGCTTGAGTCGCGGGGGACCGAACACTGAAGCTTTCTTT.

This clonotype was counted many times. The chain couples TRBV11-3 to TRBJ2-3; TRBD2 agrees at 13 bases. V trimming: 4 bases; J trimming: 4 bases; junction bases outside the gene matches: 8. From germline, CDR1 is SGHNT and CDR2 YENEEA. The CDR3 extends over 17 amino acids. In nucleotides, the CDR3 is TGTGCCAGCAGCTATGGACTAGCGGGGGAAGGTGCAGATACGCAGTATTTT. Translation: CASSYGLAGEGADTQYF. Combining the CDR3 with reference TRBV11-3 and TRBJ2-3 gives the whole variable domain EAGVVQSPRYKIIEKKQPVAFWCNPISGHNTLYWYLQNLGQGPELLIRYENEEAVDDSQLPKDRFSAERLKGVDSTLKIQPAELGDSAVYLCASSYGLAGEGADTQYFGPGTRLTVL.

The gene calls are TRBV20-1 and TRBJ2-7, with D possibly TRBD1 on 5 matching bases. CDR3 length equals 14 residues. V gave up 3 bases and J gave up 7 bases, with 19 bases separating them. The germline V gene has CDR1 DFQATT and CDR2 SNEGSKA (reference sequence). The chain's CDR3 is CSARDTGPPEEQYF. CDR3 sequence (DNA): TGCAGTGCTAGGGACACCGGGCCTCCTGAAGAGCAGTACTTC.

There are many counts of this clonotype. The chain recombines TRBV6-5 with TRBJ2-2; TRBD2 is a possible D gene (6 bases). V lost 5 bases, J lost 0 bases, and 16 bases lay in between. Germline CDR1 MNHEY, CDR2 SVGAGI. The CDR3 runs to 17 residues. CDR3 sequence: CASSPRSGGTNTGELFF. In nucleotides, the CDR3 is TGTGCCAGCAGTCCCAGGTCAGGCGGGACGAACACCGGGGAGCTGTTTTTT.

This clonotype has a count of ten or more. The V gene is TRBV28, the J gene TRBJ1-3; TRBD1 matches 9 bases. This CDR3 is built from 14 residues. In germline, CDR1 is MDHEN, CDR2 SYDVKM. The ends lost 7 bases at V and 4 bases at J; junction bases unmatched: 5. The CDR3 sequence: CASIGQGRGNTIYF. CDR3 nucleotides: TGTGCCAGCATCGGACAGGGGAGAGGAAACACCATATATTTT.

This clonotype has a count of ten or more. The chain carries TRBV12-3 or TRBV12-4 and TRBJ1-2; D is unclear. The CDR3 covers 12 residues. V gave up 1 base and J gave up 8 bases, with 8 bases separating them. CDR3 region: CASSLGLGGYTF. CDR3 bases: TGTGCCAGCAGTTTAGGACTGGGCGGCTACACCTTC.

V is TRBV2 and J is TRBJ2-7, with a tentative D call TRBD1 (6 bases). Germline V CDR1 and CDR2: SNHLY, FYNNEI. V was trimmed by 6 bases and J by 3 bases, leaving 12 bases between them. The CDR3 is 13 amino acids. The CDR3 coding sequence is TGTGCCAGCAGATGGACAGCAGTCTACGAGCAGTACTTC. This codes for CASRWTAVYEQYF. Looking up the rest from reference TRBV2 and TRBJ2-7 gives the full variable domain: EPEVTQTPSHQVTQMGQEVILRCVPISNHLYFYWYRQILGQKVEFLVSFYNNEISEKSEIFDDQFSVERPDGSNFTLKIRSTKLEDSAMYFCASRWTAVYEQYFGPGTRLTVT.

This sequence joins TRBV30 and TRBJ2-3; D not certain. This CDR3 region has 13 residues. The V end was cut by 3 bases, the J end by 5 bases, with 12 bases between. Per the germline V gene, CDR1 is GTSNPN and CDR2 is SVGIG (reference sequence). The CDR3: CAWSPKSRDTQYF. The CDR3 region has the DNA TGTGCCTGGAGCCCCAAGAGTAGAGATACGCAGTATTTT.

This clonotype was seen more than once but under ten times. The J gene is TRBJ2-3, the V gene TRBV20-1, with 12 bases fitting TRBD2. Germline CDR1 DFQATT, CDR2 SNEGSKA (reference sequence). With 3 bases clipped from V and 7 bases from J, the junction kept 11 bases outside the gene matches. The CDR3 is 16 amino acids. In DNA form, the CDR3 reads TGCAGTGCTAGTGTCCTAGCGGGGGGGCCGGTCCATACGCAGTATTTT. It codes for CSASVLAGGPVHTQYF.

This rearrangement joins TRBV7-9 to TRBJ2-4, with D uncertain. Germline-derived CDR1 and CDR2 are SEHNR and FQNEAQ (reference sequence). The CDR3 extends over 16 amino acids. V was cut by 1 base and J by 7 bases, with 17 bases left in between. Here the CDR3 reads CASSLGRSLAGNIQYF. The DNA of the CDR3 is TGTGCCAGCAGCTTAGGTCGGTCGCTCGCCGGGAACATTCAGTACTTC.

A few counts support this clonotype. In DNA, the CDR3 is TGCAGTGCTAAGACGGATCTCTATGGCTACACCTTC. Its translation is CSAKTDLYGYTF. This chain connects TRBV20-1 to TRBJ1-2; D gene uncertain. CDR1 is DFQATT, CDR2 SNEGSKA, per germline (reference sequence). This CDR3 contains 12 residues. V lost 4 bases and J lost 4, with 10 bases in between.

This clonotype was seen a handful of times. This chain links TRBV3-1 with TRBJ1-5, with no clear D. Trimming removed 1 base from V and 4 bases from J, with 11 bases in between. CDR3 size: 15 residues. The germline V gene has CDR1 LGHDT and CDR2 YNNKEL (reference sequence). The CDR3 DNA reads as TGTGCCAGCAGCCAAGGAGAGTTGAGGAATCAGCCCCAGCATTTT. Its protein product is CASSQGELRNQPQHF. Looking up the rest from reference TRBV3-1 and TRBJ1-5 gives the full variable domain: DTAVSQTPKYLVTQMGNDKSIKCEQNLGHDTMYWYKQDSKKFLKIMFSYNNKELIINETVPNRFSPKSPDKAHLNLHINSLELGDSAVYFCASSQGELRNQPQHFGDGTRLSIL.

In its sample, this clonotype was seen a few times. CDR3 DNA sequence: TGTGCCAGCTCACCATCCCGGGACAGCAATGAGCAGTTCTTC. Residues: CASSPSRDSNEQFF. V gene TRBV18 combines with J gene TRBJ2-1; 7 bases match TRBD1. Losses at the gene ends were 2 bases for V and 6 bases for J; bases not matched to a gene: 4. The CDR3 is 14 amino acids. The germline gives CDR1 KGHSH, CDR2 LQKENI.

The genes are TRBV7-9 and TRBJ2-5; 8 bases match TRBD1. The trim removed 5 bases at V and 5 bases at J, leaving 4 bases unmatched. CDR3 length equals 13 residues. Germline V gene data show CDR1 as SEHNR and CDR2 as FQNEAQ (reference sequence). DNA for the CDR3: TGTGCCAGCAGCCAGGACAGGGTTGAGACCCAGTACTTC. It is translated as CASSQDRVETQYF.

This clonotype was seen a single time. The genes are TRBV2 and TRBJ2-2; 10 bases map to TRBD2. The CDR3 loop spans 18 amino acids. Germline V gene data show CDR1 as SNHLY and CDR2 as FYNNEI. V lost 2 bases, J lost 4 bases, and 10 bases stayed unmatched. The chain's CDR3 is CASSELVAGGRSTGELFF. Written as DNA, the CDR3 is TGTGCCAGCAGTGAACTGGTAGCGGGAGGACGGTCCACCGGGGAGCTGTTTTTT.

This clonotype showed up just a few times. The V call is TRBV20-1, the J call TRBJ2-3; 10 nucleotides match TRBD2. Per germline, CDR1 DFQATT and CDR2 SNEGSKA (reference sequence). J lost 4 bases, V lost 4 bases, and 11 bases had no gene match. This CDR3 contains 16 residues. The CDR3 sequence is CSATPGLAEIPDTQYF. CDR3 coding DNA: TGCAGTGCTACTCCCGGACTAGCGGAGATTCCAGATACGCAGTATTTT.

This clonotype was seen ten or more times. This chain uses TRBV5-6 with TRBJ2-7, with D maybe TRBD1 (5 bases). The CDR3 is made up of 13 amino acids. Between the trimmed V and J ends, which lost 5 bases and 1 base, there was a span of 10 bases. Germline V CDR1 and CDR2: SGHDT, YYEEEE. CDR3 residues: CASSPQVSYEQYF. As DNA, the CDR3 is TGTGCCAGCAGTCCACAGGTGTCCTACGAGCAGTACTTC.

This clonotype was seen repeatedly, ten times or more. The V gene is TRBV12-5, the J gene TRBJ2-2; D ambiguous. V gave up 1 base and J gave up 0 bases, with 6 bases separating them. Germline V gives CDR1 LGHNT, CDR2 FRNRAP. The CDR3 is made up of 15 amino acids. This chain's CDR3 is CASGLGHTNTGELFF. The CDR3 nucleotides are TGTGCTAGTGGTTTGGGACACACGAACACCGGGGAGCTGTTTTTT.

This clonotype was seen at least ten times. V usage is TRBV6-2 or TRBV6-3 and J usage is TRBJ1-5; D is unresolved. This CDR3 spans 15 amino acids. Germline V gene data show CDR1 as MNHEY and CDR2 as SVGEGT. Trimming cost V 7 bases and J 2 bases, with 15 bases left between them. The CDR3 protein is CASTTTRRGNQPQHF. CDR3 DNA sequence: TGTGCCAGCACCACGACCCGAAGGGGCAATCAGCCCCAGCATTTT.

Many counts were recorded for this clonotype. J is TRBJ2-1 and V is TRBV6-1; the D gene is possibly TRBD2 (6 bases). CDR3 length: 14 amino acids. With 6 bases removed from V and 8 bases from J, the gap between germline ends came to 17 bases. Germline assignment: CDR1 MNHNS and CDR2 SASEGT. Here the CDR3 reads CASSPLEGVHEQFF. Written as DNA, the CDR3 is TGTGCCAGCAGCCCCTTGGAGGGAGTCCATGAGCAGTTCTTC.